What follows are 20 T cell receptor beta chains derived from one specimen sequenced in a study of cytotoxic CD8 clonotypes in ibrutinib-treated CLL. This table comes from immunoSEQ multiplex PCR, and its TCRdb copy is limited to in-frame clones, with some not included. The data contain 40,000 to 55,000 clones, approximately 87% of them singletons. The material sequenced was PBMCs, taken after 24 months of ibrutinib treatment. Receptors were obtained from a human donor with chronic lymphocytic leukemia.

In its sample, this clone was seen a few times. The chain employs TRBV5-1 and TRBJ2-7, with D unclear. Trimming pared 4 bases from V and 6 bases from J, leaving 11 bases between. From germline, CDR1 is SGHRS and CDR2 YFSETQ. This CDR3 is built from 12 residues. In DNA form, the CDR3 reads TGCGCCAGCAGCGAAGGCACCTTCGAGCAGTACTTC. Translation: CASSEGTFEQYF. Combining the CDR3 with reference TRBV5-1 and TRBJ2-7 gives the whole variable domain KAGVTQTPRYLIKTRGQQVTLSCSPISGHRSVSWYQQTPGQGLQFLFEYFSETQRNKGNFPGRFSGRQFSNSRSEMNVSTLELGDSALYLCASSEGTFEQYFGPGTRLTVT.

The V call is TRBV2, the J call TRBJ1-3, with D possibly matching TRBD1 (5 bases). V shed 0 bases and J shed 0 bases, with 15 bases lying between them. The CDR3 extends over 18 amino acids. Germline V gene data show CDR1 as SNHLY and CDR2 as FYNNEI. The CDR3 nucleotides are TGTGCCAGCAGTGAAGCGAGTTACGGGGGAAGCTCTGGAAACACCATATATTTT. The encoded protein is CASSEASYGGSSGNTIYF.

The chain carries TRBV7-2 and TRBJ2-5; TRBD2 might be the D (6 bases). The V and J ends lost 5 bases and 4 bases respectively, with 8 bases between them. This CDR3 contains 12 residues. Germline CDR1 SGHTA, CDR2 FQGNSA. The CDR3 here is CASSRGTETQYF. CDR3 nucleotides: TGTGCCAGCAGCCGCGGGACAGAGACCCAGTACTTC.

The CDR3 protein is CASSPIRGRGTSDTQYF. CDR3 DNA: TGTGCCAGCAGTCCTATAAGGGGGCGCGGGACCTCAGATACGCAGTATTTT. V and J are TRBV27 and TRBJ2-3; a possible D gene is TRBD1 (7 bases). Germline CDR1 MNHEY, CDR2 SMNVEV (reference sequence). Trimming left V 5 bases short and J 4 bases short, with 22 bases between. This CDR3 contains 17 residues.

CDR3 region: CASSIGTGANEQFF. The CDR3, as DNA: TGTGCCAGCAGTATAGGGACAGGGGCCAATGAGCAGTTCTTC. The chain links TRBV27 to TRBJ2-1; 10 nucleotides line up with TRBD1. The CDR3 is made up of 14 amino acids. V lost 5 bases to trimming and J lost 6 bases; unmatched junction nucleotides: 4. The germline V gene encodes CDR1 MNHEY and CDR2 SMNVEV (reference sequence).

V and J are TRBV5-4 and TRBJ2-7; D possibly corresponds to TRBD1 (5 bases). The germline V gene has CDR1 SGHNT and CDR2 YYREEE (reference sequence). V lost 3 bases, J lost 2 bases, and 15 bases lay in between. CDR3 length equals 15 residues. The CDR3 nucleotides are TGTGCCAGCAGCTCGGAAGGGGTATTGGCCTACGAGCAGTACTTC. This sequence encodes CASSSEGVLAYEQYF.

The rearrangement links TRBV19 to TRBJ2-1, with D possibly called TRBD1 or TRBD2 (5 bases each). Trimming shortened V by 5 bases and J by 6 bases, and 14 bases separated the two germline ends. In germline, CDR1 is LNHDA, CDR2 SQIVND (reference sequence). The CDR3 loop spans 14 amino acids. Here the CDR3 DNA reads TGTGCCAGTAGTTTCGGGGACCCCTCCAATGAGCAGTTCTTC. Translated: CASSFGDPSNEQFF.

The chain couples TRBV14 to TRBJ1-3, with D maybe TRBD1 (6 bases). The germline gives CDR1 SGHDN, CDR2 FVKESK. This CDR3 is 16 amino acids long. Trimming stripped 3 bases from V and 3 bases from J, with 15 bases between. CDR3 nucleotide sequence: TGTGCCAGCAGCCATGGGGGACAAGGTTTTGGAAACACCATATATTTT. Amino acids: CASSHGGQGFGNTIYF.

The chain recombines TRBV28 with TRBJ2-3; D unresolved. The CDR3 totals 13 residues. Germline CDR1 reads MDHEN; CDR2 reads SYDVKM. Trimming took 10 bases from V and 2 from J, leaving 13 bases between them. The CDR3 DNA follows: TGTGCCACGCGCCTGACGACCACAGATACGCAGTATTTT. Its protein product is CATRLTTTDTQYF.

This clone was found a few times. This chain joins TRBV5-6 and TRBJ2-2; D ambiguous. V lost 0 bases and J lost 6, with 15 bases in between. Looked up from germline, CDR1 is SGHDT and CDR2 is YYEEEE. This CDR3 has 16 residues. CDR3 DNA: TGTGCCAGCAGCTTGGAAACCTTGGGCAGTTCCGGGGAGCTGTTTTTT. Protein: CASSLETLGSSGELFF.

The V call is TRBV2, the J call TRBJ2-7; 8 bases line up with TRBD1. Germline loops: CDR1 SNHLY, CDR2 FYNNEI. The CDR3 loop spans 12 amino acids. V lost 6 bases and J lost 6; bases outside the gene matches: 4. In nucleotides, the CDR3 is TGTGCCAGCAGACAAGGGACAGGCGAGCAGTACTTC. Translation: CASRQGTGEQYF.

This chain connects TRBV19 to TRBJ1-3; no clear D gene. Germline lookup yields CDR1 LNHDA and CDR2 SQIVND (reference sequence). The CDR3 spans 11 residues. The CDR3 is CAGKRRNTIYF. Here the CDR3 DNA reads TGTGCGGGCAAACGTCGAAACACCATATATTTT.

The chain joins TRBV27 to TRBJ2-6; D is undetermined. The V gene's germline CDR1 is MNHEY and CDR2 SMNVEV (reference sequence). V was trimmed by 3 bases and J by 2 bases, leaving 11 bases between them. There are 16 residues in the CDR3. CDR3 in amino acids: CASSFGSSAGANVLTF. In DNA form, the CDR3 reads TGTGCCAGCAGTTTCGGGTCATCGGCTGGGGCCAACGTCCTGACTTTC. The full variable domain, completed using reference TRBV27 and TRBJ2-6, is EAQVTQNPRYLITVTGKKLTVTCSQNMNHEYMSWYRQDPGLGLRQIYYSMNVEVTDKGDVPEGYKVSRKEKRNFPLILESPSPNQTSLYFCASSFGSSAGANVLTFGAGSRLTVL.

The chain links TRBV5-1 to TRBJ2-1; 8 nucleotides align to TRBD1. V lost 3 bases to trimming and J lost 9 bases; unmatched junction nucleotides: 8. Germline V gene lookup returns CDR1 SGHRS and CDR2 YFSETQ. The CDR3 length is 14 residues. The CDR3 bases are TGCGCCAGCAGCTCGGTACAGGGGGTCCGTGAGCAGTTCTTC. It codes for CASSSVQGVREQFF.

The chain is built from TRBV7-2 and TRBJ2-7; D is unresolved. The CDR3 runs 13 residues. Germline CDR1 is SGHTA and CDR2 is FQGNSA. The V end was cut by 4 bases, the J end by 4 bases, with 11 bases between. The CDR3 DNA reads TGTGCCAGCAGCTCCCCGAGTGGATACGAGCAGTACTTC. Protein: CASSSPSGYEQYF.

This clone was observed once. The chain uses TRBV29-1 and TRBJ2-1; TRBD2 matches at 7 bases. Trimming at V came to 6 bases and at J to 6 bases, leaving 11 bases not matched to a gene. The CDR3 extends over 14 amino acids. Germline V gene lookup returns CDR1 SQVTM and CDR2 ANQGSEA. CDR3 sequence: CSVGLLLAVNEQFF. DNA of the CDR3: TGCAGCGTGGGGTTGTTGCTAGCGGTCAATGAGCAGTTCTTC.

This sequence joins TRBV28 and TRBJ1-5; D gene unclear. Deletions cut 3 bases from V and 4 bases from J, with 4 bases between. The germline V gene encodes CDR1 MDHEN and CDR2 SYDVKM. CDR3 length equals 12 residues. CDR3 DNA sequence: TGTGCCAGCAGTTTCTGGAATCAGCCCCAGCATTTT. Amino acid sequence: CASSFWNQPQHF.

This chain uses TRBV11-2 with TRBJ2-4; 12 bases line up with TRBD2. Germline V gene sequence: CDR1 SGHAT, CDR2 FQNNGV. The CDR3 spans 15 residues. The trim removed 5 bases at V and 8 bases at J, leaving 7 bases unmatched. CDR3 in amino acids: CASSQTSGRGDIQYF. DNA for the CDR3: TGTGCCAGCAGCCAGACTAGCGGGAGAGGGGACATTCAGTACTTC.

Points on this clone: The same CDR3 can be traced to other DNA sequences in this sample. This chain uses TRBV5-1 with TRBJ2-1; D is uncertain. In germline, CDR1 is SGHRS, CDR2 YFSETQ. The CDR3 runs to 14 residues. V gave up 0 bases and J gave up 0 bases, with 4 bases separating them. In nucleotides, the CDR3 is TGCGCCAGCAGCTTGGGGAGCTCCTACAATGAGCAGTTCTTC. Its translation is CASSLGSSYNEQFF.

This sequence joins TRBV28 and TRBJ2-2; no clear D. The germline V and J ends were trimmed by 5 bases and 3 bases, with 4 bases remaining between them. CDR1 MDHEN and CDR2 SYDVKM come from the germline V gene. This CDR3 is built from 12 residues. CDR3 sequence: CASSLYTGELFF. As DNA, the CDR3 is TGTGCCAGCAGTCTATACACCGGGGAGCTGTTTTTT.